This T cell receptor (beta chain) emerged from a study of T cell repertoires in cytomegalovirus infection. Study-level findings and limits: Cumulated frequencies of public TCR beta families served to identify carriers of CMV plus the relevant HLA.

V was trimmed by 5 bases and J by 8 bases, leaving 15 bases between them. This CDR3 is 14 amino acids long. MiXCR, applied by TCRdb to the reads, yields one record per CDR3 protein. The sample includes about 770,000 distinct CDR3 sequences, approximately 32% of them seen just once. This clonotype has only a few counts. Its antigen is undetermined. The chain combines TRBV12-3 or TRBV12-4 with TRBJ1-4, with D hard to call. The starting material was cultured CD8+ T cells from PBMCs, obtained from culture after CMV antigen stimulation. This TCR derives from a human donor in good health (CMV status not recorded). Some clones in this sample may be carry-over from other donors' samples. CDR3 in DNA: TGTGCCAGCAGTACGGAGGTGCTCAGCGAAAAACTGTTTTTT. It specifies CASSTEVLSEKLFF.